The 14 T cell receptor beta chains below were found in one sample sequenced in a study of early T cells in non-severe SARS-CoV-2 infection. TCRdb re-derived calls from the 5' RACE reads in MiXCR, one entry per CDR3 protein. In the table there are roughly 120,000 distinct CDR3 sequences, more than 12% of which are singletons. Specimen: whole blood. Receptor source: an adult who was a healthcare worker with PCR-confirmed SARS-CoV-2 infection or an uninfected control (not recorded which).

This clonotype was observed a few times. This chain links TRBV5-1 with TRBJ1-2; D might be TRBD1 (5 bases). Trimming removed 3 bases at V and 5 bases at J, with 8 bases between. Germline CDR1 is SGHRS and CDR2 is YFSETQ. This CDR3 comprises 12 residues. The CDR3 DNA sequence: TGCGCCAGCAGCTCGGGACGTTATGGCTACACCTTC. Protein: CASSSGRYGYTF.

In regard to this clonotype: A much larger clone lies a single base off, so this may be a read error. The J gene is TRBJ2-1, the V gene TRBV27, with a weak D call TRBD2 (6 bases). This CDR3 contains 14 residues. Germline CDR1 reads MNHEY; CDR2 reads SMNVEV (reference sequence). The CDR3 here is CASSTRGLDNERFF. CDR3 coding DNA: TGTGCCAGCAGTACGCGGGGTCTCGACAATGAGCGGTTCTTC.

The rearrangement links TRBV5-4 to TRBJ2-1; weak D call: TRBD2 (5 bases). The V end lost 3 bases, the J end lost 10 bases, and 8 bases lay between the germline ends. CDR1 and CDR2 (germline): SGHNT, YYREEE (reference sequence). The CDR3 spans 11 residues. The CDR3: CASSSRAEQFF. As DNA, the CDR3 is TGTGCCAGCAGCTCGCGGGCGGAGCAGTTCTTC.

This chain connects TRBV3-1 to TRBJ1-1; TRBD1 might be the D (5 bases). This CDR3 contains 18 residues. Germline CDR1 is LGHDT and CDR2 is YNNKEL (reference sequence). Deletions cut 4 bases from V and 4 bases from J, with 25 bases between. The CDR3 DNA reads TGTGCCAGCAGCCCACCTCAGGGCAACCTTATGGCGAGCACTGAAGCTTTCTTT. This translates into CASSPPQGNLMASTEAFF. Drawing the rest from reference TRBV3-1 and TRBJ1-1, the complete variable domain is DTAVSQTPKYLVTQMGNDKSIKCEQNLGHDTMYWYKQDSKKFLKIMFSYNNKELIINETVPNRFSPKSPDKAHLNLHINSLELGDSAVYFCASSPPQGNLMASTEAFFGQGTRLTVV.

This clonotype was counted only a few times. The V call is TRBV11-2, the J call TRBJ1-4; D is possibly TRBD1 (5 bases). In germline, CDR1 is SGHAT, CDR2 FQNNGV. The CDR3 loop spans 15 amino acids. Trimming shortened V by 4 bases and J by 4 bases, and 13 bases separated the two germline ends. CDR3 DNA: TGTGCCAGCAGCTGGGGTGACAGATATAATGAAAAACTGTTTTTT. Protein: CASSWGDRYNEKLFF. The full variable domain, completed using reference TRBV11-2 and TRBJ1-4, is EAGVAQSPRYKIIEKRQSVAFWCNPISGHATLYWYQQILGQGPKLLIQFQNNGVVDDSQLPKDRFSAERLKGVDSTLKIQPAKLEDSAVYLCASSWGDRYNEKLFFGSGTQLSVL.

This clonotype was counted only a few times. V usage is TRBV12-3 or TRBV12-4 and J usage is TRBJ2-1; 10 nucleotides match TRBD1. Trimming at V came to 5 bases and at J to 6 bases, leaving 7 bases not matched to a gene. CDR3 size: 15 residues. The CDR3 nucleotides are TGTGCCAGCAGTATCCCGGGACAGGGGATCAATGAGCAGTTCTTC. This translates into CASSIPGQGINEQFF.

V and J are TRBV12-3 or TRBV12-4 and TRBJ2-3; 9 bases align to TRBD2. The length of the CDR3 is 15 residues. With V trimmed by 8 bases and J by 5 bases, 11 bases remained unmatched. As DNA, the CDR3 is TGTGCCAGCTCCTCCAGTGGTAGCGGGGGAGATACGCAGTATTTT. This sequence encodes CASSSSGSGGDTQYF.

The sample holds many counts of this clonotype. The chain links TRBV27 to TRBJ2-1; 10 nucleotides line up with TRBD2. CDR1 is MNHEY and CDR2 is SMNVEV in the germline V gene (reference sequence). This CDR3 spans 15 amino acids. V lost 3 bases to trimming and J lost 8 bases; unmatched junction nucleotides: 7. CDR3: CASSFLSGGSYEQFF. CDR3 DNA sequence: TGTGCCAGCAGTTTTCTTAGCGGGGGGTCGTATGAGCAGTTCTTC.

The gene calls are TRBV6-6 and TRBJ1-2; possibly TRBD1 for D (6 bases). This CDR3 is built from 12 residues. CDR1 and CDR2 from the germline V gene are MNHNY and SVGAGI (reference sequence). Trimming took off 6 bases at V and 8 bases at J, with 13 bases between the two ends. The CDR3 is CASRPQGFGYTF. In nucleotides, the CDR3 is TGTGCCAGCAGACCACAGGGATTCGGCTACACCTTC.

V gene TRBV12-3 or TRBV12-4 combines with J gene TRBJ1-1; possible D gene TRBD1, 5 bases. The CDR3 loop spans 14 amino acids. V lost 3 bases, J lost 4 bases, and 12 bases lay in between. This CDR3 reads CASSFWGGVTEAFF. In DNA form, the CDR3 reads TGTGCCAGCAGTTTTTGGGGAGGGGTCACTGAAGCTTTCTTT.

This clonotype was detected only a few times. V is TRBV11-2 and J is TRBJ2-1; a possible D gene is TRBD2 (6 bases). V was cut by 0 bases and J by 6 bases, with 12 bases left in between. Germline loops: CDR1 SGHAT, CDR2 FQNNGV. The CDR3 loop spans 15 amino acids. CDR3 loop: CASSLEAGYGNEQFF. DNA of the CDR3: TGTGCCAGCAGCTTAGAAGCGGGCTATGGCAATGAGCAGTTCTTC.

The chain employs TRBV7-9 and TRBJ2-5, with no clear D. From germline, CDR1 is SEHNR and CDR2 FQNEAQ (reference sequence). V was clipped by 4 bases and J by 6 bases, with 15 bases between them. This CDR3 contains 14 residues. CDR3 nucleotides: TGTGCCAGCAGCTCGGGTGACACAAGAAAGACCCAGTACTTC. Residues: CASSSGDTRKTQYF.

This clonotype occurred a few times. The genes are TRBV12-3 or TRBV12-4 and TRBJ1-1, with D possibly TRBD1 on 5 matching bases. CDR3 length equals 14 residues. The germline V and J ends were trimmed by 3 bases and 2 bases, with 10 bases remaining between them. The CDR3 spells CASSFAGANTEAFF. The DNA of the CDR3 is TGTGCCAGCAGTTTCGCTGGGGCAAACACTGAAGCTTTCTTT.

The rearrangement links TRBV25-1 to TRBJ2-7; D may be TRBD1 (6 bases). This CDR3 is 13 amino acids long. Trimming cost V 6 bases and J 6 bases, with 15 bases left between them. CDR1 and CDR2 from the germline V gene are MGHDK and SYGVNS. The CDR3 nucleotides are TGTGCCAGCAGCGCCTTGACAGGCGGCGAGCAGTACTTC. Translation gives CASSALTGGEQYF.